This section outlines one TCR beta chain sequence together with its context. The antigen remains unidentified. The table came from immunoSEQ multiplex PCR; TCRdb's copy has only in-frame clones and leaves some out. The sample holds some 120,000 clones, 89% seen once. The data are from a study of T cell responses to AZD1222 COVID-19 vaccine. Study outcomes and limitations: Regions left unmutated in variants are reportedly the target of nearly half of spike-specific TCRs.

Germline lookup yields CDR1 SGHTA and CDR2 FQGNSA. The CDR3 has 14 residues. V was cut by 0 bases and J by 0 bases, with 6 bases left in between. This chain joins TRBV7-2 and TRBJ2-7; D remains unclear. The input for sequencing was peripheral blood, taken on day 0 of AZD1222 vaccination. This receptor was identified in an adult in good health. The CDR3 DNA sequence: TGTGCCAGCAGCTTAGCGAGTCTCTCCTACGAGCAGTACTTC. Its protein product is CASSLASLSYEQYF.